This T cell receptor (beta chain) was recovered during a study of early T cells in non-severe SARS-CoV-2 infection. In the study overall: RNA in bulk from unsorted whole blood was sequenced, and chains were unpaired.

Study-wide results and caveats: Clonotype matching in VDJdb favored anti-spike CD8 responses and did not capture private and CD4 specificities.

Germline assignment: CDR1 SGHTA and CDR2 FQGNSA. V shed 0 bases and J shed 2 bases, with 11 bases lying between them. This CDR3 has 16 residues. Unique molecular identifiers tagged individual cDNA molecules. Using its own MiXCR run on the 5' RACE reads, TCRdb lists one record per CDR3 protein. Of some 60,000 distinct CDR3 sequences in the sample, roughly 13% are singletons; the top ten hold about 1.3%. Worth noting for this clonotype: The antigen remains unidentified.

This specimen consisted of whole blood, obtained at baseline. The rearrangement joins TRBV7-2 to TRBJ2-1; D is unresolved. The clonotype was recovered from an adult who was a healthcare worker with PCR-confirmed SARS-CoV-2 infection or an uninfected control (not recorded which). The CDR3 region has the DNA TGTGCCAGCAGCTTAGCGCTGGCGTTTCCCTACAATGAGCAGTTCTTC. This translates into CASSLALAFPYNEQFF.